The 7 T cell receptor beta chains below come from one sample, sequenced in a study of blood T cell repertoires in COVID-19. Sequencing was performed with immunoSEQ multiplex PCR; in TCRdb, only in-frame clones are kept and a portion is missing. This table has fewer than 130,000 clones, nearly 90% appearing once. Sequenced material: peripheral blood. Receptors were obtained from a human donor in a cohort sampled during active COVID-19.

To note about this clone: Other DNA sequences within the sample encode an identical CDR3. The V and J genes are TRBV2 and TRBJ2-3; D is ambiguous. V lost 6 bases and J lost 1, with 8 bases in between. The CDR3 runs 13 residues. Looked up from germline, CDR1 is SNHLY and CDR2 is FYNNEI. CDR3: CASRNGGTDTQYF. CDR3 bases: TGTGCCAGCAGGAATGGAGGCACAGATACGCAGTATTTT.

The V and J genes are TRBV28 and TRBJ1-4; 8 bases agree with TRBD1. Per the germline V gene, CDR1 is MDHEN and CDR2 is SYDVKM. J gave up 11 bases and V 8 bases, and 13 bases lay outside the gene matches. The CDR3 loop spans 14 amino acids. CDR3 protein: CASLITGGRGKLFF. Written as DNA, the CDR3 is TGTGCCAGCCTAATAACAGGGGGAAGGGGTAAACTGTTTTTT.

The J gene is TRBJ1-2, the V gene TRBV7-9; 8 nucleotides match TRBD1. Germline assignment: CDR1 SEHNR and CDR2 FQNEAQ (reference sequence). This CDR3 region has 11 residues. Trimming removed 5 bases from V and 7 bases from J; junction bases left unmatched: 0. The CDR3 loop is CASSDRGGYTF. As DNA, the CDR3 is TGTGCCAGCAGCGACAGGGGTGGCTACACCTTC.

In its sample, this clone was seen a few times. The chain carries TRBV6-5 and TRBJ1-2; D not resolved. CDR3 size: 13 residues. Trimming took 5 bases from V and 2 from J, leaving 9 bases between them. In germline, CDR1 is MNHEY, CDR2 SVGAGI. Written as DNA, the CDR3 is TGTGCCAGCAGTCCCCGGGAAAACTATGGCTACACCTTC. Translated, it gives CASSPRENYGYTF.

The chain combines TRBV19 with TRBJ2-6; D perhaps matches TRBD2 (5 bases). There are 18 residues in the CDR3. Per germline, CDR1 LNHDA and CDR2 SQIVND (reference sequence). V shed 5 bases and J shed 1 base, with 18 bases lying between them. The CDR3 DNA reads TGTGCCAGTAGTCTAAACCCATCTTCGGGATCTGGGGCCAACGTCCTGACTTTC. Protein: CASSLNPSSGSGANVLTF.

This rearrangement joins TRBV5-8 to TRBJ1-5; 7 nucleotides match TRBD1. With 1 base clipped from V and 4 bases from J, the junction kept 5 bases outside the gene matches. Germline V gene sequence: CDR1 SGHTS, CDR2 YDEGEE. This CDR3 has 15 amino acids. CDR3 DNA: TGTGCCAGCAGCTTGTTGAAGGGGGCAAATCAGCCCCAGCATTTT. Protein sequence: CASSLLKGANQPQHF.

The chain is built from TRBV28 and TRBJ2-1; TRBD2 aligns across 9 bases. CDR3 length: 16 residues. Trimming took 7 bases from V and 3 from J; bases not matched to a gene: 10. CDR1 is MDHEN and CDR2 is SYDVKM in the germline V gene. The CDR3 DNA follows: TGTGCCAGCACCCTCAGGACAGCGGGAGGCTACAATGAGCAGTTCTTC. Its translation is CASTLRTAGGYNEQFF.